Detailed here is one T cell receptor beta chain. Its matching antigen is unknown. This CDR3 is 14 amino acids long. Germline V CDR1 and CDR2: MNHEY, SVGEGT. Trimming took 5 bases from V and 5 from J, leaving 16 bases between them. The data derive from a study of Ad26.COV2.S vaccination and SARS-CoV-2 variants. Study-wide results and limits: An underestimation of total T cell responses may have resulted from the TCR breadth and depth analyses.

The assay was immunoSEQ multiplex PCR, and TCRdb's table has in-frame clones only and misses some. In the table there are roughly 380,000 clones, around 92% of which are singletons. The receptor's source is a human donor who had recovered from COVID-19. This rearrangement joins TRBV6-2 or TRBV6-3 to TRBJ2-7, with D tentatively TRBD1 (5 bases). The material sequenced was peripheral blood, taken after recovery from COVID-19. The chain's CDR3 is CASSSPLREDEQYF. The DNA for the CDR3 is TGTGCCAGCAGTAGCCCCCTCAGGGAAGACGAGCAGTACTTC.